This record covers a single TCR beta chain. CDR3 length: 13 residues. V was trimmed by 4 bases and J by 1 base, leaving 10 bases between them. The V gene's germline CDR1 is GTSNPN and CDR2 SVGIG (reference sequence). This specimen belongs to a study of blood T cell repertoires in COVID-19. Overall study: Acute and convalescent COVID-19 samples came from the United States, Italy and Spain. The cDNA or gDNA used as material had been derived from T cells, B-cell-depleted T cells, or PBMCs.

Per the original methods: Amplifying reference gene primers gave estimates of nucleated cell counts. Measured with immunoSEQ multiplex PCR; TCRdb has only the in-frame clones, and not every one. The V and J calls and clone size were taken over from that table, and D and trimming were inferred from the DNA. This sample has some 230,000 clones; roughly 85% occur once, and the top ten carry around 0.96%. The sequenced sample consisted of peripheral blood. The receptor was derived from a man in his forties with acute or convalescent COVID-19. This chain joins TRBV30 and TRBJ1-2; D not resolved. The CDR3 DNA reads TGTGCCTGGACTCACACCCTTAACTATGGCTACACCTTC. Protein sequence: CAWTHTLNYGYTF. The whole variable domain, filled in from reference TRBV30 and TRBJ1-2, reads SQTIHQWPATLVQPVGSPLSLECTVEGTSNPNLYWYRQAAGRGLQLLFYSVGIGQISSEVPQNLSASRPQDRQFILSSKKLLLSDSGFYLCAWTHTLNYGYTFGSGTRLTVV.